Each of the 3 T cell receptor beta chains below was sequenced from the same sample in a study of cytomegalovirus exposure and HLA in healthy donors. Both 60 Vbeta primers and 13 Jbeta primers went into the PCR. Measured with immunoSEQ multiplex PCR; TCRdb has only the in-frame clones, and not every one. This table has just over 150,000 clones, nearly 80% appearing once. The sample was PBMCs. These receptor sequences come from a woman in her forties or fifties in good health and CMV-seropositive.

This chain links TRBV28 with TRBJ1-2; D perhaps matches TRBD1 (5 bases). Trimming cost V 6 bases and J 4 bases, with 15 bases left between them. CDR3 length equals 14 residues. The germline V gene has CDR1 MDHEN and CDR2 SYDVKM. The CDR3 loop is CASRHSHRIYGYTF. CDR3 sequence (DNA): TGTGCCAGCAGGCACAGCCACAGGATCTATGGCTACACCTTC.

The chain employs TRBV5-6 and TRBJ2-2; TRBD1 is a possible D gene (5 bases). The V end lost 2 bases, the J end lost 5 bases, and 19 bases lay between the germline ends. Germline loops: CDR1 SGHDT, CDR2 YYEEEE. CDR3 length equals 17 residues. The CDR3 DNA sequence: TGTGCCAGCAGCTTTTCTCCGGACACATGGTCTACCGGGGAGCTGTTTTTT. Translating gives CASSFSPDTWSTGELFF. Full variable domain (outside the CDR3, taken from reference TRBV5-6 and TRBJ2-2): DAGVTQSPTHLIKTRGQQVTLRCSPKSGHDTVSWYQQALGQGPQFIFQYYEEEERQRGNFPDRFSGHQFPNYSSELNVNALLLGDSALYLCASSFSPDTWSTGELFFGEGSRLTVL.

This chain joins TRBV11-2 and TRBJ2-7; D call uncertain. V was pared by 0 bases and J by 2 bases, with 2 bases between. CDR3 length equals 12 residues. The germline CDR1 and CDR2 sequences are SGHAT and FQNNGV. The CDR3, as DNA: TGTGCCAGCAGCTTAGACACCTACGAGCAGTACTTC. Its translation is CASSLDTYEQYF. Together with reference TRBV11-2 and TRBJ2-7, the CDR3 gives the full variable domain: EAGVAQSPRYKIIEKRQSVAFWCNPISGHATLYWYQQILGQGPKLLIQFQNNGVVDDSQLPKDRFSAERLKGVDSTLKIQPAKLEDSAVYLCASSLDTYEQYFGPGTRLTVT.